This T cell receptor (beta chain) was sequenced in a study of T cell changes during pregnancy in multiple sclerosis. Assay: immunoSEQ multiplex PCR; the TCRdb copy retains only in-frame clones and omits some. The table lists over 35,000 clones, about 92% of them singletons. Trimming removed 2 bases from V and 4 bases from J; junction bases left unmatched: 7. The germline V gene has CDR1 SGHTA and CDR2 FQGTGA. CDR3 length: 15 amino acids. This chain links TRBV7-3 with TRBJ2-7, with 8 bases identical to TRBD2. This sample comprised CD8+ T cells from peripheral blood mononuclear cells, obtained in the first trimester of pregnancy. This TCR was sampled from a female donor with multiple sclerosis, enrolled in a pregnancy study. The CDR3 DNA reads TGTGCCAGCAGCTTAGGGGCGGGGGGCCAATACGAGCAGTACTTC. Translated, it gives CASSLGAGGQYEQYF.